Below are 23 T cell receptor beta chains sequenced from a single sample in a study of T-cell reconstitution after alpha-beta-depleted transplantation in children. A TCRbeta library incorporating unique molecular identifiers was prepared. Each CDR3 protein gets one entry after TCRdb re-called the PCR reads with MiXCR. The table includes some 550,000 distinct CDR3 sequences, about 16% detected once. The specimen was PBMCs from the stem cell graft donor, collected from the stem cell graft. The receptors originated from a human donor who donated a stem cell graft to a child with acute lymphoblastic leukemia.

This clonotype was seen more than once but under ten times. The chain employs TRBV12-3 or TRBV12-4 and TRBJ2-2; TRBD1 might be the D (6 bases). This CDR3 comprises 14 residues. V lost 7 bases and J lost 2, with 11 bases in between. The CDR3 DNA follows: TGTGCCAGCACCAGAGGGGGTAACACCGGGGAGCTGTTTTTT. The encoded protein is CASTRGGNTGELFF.

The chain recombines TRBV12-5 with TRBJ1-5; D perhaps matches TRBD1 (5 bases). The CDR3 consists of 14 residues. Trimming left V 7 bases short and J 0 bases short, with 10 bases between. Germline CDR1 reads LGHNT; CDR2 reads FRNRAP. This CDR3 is CASAMGDSNQPQHF. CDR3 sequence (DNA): TGTGCTAGTGCGATGGGGGATAGCAATCAGCCCCAGCATTTT.

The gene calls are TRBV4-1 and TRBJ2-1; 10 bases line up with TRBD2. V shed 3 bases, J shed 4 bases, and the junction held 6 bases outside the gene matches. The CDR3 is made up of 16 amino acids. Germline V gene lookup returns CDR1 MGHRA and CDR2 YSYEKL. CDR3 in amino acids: CASSHPIAGGYNEQFF. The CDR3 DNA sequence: TGCGCCAGCAGCCACCCGATAGCGGGAGGTTACAATGAGCAGTTCTTC.

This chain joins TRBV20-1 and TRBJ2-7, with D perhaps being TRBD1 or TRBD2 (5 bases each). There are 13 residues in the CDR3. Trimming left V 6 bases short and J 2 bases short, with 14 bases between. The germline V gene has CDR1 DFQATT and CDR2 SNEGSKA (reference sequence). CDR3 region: CSAPRRGAYEQYF. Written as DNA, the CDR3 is TGCAGTGCCCCCAGGAGAGGGGCCTACGAGCAGTACTTC.

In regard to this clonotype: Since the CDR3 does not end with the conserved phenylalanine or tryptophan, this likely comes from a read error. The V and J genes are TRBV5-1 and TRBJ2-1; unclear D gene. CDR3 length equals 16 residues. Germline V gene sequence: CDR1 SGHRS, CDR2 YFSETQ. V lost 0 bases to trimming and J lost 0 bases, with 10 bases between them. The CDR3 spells CASSLDMWSSYNEQFL. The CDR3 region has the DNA TGCGCCAGCAGCTTGGATATGTGGTCCTCCTACAATGAGCAGTTCCTC.

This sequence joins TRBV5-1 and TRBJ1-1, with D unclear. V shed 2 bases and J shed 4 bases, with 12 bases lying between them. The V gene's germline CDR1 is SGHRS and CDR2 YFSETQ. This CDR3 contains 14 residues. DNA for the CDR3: TGCGCCAGCAGCTTTTCGACGGGTGGCACTGAAGCTTTCTTT. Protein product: CASSFSTGGTEAFF.

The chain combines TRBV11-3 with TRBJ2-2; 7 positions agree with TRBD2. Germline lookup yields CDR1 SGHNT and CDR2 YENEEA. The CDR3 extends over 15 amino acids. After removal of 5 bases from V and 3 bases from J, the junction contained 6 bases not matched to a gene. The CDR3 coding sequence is TGTGCCAGCAGCGACGGGGACTACTACACCGGGGAGCTGTTTTTT. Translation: CASSDGDYYTGELFF.

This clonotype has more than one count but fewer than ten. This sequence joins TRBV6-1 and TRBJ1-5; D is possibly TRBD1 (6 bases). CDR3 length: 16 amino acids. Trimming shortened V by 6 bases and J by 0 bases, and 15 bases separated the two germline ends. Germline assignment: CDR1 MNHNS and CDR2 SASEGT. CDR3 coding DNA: TGTGCCAGCAGCGGACAGACGGGTTCTAGCAATCAGCCCCAGCATTTT. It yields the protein CASSGQTGSSNQPQHF.

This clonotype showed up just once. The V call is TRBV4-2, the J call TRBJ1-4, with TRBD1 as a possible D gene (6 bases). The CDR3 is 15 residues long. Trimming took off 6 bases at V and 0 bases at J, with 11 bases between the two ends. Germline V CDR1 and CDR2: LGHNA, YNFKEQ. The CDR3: CASSLGQSTNEKLFF. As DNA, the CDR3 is TGTGCCAGCAGTCTAGGACAGTCAACTAATGAAAAACTGTTTTTT.

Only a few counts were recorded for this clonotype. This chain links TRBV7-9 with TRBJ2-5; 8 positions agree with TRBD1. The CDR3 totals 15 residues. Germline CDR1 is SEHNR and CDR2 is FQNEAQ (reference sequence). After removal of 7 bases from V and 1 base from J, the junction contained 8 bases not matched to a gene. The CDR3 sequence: CASTKAQGGQETQYF. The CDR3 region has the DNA TGTGCCAGCACCAAAGCACAGGGGGGCCAAGAGACCCAGTACTTC.

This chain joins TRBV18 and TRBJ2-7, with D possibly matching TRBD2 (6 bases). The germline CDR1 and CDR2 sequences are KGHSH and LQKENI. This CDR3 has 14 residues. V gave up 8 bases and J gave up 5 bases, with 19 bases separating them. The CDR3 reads CASTMEAGPDEQYF. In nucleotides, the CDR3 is TGTGCCAGCACGATGGAGGCGGGGCCAGACGAGCAGTACTTC.

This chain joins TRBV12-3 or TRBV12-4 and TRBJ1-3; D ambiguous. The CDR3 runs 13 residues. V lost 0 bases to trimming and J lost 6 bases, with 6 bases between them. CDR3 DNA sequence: TGTGCCAGCAGTTTAGCTACCCCAAACACCATATATTTT. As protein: CASSLATPNTIYF.

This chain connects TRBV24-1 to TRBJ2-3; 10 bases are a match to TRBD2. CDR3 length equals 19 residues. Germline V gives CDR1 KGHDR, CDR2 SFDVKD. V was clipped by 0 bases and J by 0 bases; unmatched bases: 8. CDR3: CATSDLASGSKWSTDTQYF. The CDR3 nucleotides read TGTGCCACCAGTGATTTGGCTAGCGGGAGTAAGTGGAGCACAGATACGCAGTATTTT.

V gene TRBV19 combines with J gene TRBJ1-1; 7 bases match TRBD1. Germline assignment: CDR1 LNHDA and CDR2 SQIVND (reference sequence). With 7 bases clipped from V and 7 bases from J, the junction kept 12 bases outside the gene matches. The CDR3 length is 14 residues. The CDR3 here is CASTQGQELSEAFF. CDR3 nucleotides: TGTGCCAGTACCCAAGGACAGGAGCTCAGTGAAGCTTTCTTT. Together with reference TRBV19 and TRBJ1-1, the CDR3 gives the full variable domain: DGGITQSPKYLFRKEGQNVTLSCEQNLNHDAMYWYRQDPGQGLRLIYYSQIVNDFQKGDIAEGYSVSREKKESFPLTVTSAQKNPTAFYLCASTQGQELSEAFFGQGTRLTVV.

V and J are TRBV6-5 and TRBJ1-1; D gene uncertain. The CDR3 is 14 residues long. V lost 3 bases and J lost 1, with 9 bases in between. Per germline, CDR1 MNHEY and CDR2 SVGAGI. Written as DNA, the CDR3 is TGTGCCAGCAGTTATTCTAGCTGGAACACTGAAGCTTTCTTT. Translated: CASSYSSWNTEAFF.

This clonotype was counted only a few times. The DNA of the CDR3 is TGTGCCAGCAGCTCCTTACGCCGGACTGGCGGGGGTCTGAAAAACATTCAGTACTTC. The encoded protein is CASSSLRRTGGGLKNIQYF. The rearrangement uses TRBV11-1 and TRBJ2-4; 7 bases are shared with TRBD2. The CDR3 consists of 19 residues. The germline V gene encodes CDR1 SGHAT and CDR2 FQDESV (reference sequence). Germline trimming cut 4 bases from V and 4 bases from J; bases unmatched to any gene: 19.

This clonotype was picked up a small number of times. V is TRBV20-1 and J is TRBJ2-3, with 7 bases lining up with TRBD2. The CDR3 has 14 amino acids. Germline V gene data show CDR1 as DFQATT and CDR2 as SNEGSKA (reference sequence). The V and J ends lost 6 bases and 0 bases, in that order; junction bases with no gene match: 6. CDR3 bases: TGCAGTGCCATTCGGGGGGAAAGCACAGATACGCAGTATTTT. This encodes CSAIRGESTDTQYF.

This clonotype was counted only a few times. The CDR3 loop reads CASSLSPTGSYNEQFF. As DNA, the CDR3 is TGTGCCAGCAGTTTATCCCCGACAGGCTCCTACAATGAGCAGTTCTTC. The rearrangement links TRBV27 to TRBJ2-1; a possible D gene is TRBD1 (6 bases). Trimming cost V 0 bases and J 0 bases, with 9 bases left between them. Germline V gene sequence: CDR1 MNHEY, CDR2 SMNVEV (reference sequence). The CDR3 contains 16 residues.

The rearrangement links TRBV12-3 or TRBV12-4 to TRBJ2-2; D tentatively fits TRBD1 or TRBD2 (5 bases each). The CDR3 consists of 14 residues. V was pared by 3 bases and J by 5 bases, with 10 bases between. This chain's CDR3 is CASSLGTLTGELFF. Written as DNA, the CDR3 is TGTGCCAGCAGTTTGGGGACCTTGACCGGGGAGCTGTTTTTT.

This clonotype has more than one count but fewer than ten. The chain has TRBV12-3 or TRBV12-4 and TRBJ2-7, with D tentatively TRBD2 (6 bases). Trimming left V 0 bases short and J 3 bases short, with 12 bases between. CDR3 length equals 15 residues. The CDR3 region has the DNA TGTGCCAGCAGTTTAGCGGGAGGAAGGGGCTACGAGCAGTACTTC. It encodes CASSLAGGRGYEQYF.

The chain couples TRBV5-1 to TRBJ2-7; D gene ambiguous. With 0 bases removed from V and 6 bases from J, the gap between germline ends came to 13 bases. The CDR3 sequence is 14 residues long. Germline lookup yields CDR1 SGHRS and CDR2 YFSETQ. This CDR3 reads CASSLEAWGGEQYF. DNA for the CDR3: TGCGCCAGCAGCTTGGAGGCGTGGGGTGGCGAGCAGTACTTC.

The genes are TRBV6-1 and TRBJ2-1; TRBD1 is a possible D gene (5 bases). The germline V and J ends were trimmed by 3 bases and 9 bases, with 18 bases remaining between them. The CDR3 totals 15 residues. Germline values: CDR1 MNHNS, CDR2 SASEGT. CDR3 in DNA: TGTGCCAGCAGTGAGGGGCACGGGCCTAGGGGTGAGCAGTTCTTC. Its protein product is CASSEGHGPRGEQFF.

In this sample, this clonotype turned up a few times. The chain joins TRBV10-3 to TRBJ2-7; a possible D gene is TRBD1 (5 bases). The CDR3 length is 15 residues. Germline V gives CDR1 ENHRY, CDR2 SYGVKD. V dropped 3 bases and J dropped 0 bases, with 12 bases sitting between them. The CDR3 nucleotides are TGTGCCATCAGTGATGTGGACAAGGCCTCCTACGAGCAGTACTTC. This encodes CAISDVDKASYEQYF.